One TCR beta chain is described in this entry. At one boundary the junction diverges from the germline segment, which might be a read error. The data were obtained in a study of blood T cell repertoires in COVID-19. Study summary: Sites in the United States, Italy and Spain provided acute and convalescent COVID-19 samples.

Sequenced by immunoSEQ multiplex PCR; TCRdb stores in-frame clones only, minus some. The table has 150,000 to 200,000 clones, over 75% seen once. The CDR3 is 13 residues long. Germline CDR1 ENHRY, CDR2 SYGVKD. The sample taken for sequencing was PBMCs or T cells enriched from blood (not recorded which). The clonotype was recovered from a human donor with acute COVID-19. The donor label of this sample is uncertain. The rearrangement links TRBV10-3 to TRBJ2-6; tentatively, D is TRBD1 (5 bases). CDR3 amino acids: CALRASGANVLTF. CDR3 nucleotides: TGTGCCCTCAGGGCCTCTGGGGCCAACGTCCTGACTTTC.